A selection of T cell receptor beta chains follows, all from one sample in a study of CD8+CD57+ T cells in acquired aplastic anemia. TCRdb fed the reads into MiXCR, producing one record per CDR3 protein. The table includes hundreds of thousands of distinct CDR3 sequences, around 72% detected once. The sample comprised sorted CD4+, CD8+, or CD8+CD57+ T cells (not recorded which) from PBMCs. The receptors come from a human donor in good health, serving as a control. The CDR3 runs from the conserved cysteine through the conserved F or W. A D gene is named only where the DNA matches it firmly. A row's size may be missing; if present it is once, few, many or a size class.

NA	TRBV7-3	NA	TRBJ1-4	CASSPAGETNEKLFF	TGTGCCAGCAGCCCCGCGGGGGAGACTAATGAAAAGCTGTTTTTT
once	TRBV7-2	NA	TRBJ1-2	CASSGQNYGYTYGF	TGTGCCAGCAGCGGACAGAACTATGGCTACACCTACGGCTTC
NA	TRBV7-2	NA	TRBJ2-5	CASSLGGCRDADTF	TGTGCCAGCAGCCTTGGTGGGTGCCGTGACGCAGATACGTTC
once	TRBV7-2	NA	TRBJ2-5	CASSQSLDNEQFFTQYF	TGTGCCAGCAGCCAATCCTTGGACAATGAGCAGTTCTTCACCCAGTACTTC
NA	TRBV7-6	NA	TRBJ1-5	CASSVACAPMPQHF	TGTGCCAGCAGCGTAGCTTGCGCCCCCATGCCCCAGCACTTT
few	TRBV12-3/TRBV12-4	TRBD1	TRBJ1-3	CASSAGTGVNTIYF	TGTGCCAGCAGTGCCGGGACAGGGGTGAACACCATATATTTT
NA	TRBV20-1	TRBD1	TRBJ2-1	CSARQTGGRKQFF	TGCAGTGCTAGACAGACAGGGGGGAGGAAGCAGTTCTTC
many	TRBV24-1	TRBD1	TRBJ1-2	CATSGQTGGGYYGYTF	TGTGCCACCAGTGGCCAGACAGGGGGCGGATACTATGGCTACACCTTC
NA	TRBV11-2	TRBD2	TRBJ2-3	CASSLDLRGGVNTQYF	TGTGCCAGCAGCTTAGACTTACGGGGAGGGGTCAATACGCAGTATTTT
NA	TRBV10-3	NA	TRBJ2-1	CAISEITGQNEQFF	TGTGCCATCAGTGAGATTACCGGGCAAAATGAGCAGTTCTTC
NA	TRBV19	NA	TRBJ1-4	CASSRAATNEKLFF	TGTGCCAGTAGTCGTGCCGCAACTAATGAAAAACTGTTTTTT
NA	TRBV9	TRBD1	TRBJ1-2	CASNDRGVCMATHTF	TGTGCCAGCAACGACAGGGGGGTGTGTATGGCTACACACACCTTC
once	TRBV2	TRBD1	TRBJ1-5	CASRRSDRGFNQPQHF	TGTGCCAGCAGGAGGTCGGACAGGGGGTTCAATCAGCCCCAGCATTTT
NA	TRBV7-2	NA	TRBJ2-1	CASSYNGGGTGQEQFF	TGTGCCAGCAGCTATAACGGAGGCGGAACCGGCCAAGAGCAGTTCTTC
many	TRBV6-2/TRBV6-3	NA	TRBJ2-2	CASRRPPGELFF	TGTGCCAGCAGGCGTCCGCCCGGGGAGCTGTTTTTT
NA	TRBV7-9	NA	TRBJ1-6	CASSYDIDNSPLHF	TGTGCCAGCAGCTATGACATTGATAATTCACCCCTCCACTTT
few	TRBV24-1	NA	TRBJ1-6	CATSDRTWGNSPLHF	TGTGCCACCAGTGATCGGACTTGGGGGAATTCACCCCTCCACTTT
NA	TRBV7-2	TRBD1	TRBJ1-6	CASSSGTGGEGTELHF	TGTGCCAGCAGCTCAGGGACAGGAGGAGAGGGCACTGAACTCCACTTT
NA	TRBV10-3	TRBD2	TRBJ2-1	CAISAGLVADEQFF	TGTGCCATCAGTGCTGGACTAGTGGCCGATGAGCAGTTCTTC
NA	TRBV20-1	NA	TRBJ2-5	CSARGRDRDTQYF	TGCAGTGCTAGAGGCCGGGACCGGGATACCCAGTACTTC
many	TRBV18	NA	TRBJ1-6	CASSPNSQYNSPLHF	TGTGCCAGCTCACCAAATTCCCAGTATAATTCACCCCTCCACTTT
NA	TRBV12-3/TRBV12-4	TRBD1	TRBJ1-2	CASSATGALYGYTF	TGTGCCAGCAGTGCGACAGGGGCCCTCTATGGCTACACCTTC
NA	TRBV7-3	TRBD2	TRBJ2-6	CASSLRAGGAWGHVLTF	TGTGCCAGCAGCTTGAGGGCGGGGGGGGCTTGGGGCCACGTCCTGACTTTC
NA	TRBV11-1	NA	TRBJ2-5	CASSPLSGTGETQYF	TGTGCCAGCAGCCCCCTGAGTGGAACGGGGGAGACCCAGTACTTC
NA	TRBV2	TRBD1	TRBJ1-5	CASRRGTGGTETQHF	TGTGCCAGCAGGAGAGGGACAGGGGGGACAGAGACCCAGCATTTT